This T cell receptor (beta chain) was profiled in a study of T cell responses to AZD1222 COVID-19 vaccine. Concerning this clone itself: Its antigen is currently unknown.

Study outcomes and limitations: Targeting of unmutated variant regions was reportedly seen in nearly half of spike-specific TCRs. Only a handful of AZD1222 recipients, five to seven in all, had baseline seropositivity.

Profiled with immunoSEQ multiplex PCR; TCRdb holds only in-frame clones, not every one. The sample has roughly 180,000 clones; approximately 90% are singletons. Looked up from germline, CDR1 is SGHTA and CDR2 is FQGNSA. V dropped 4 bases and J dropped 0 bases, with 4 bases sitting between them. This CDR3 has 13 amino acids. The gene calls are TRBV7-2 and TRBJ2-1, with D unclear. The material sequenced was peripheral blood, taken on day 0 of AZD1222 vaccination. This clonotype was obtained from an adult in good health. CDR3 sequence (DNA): TGTGCCAGCAGCTCGAGCTCCTACAATGAGCAGTTCTTC. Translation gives CASSSSSYNEQFF. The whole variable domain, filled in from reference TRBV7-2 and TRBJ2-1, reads GAGVSQSPSNKVTEKGKDVELRCDPISGHTALYWYRQSLGQGLEFLIYFQGNSAPDKSGLPSDRFSAERTGGSVSTLTIQRTQQEDSAVYLCASSSSSYNEQFFGPGTRLTVL.